This T cell receptor beta chain was retrieved from a study of cytomegalovirus exposure and HLA in healthy donors. This CDR3 region has 14 residues. Germline CDR1 GTSNPN, CDR2 SVGIG (reference sequence). The V end lost 8 bases, the J end lost 6 bases, and 17 bases lay between the germline ends. 13 Jbeta primers and 60 Vbeta primers were used for the PCR. Profiling relied on immunoSEQ multiplex PCR, and the TCRdb table lists in-frame clones only, not all of them. Of about 120,000 clones listed, approximately 80% are singletons. The chain links TRBV30 to TRBJ1-6; a possible D gene is TRBD1 (6 bases). This receptor was identified in a woman between 35 and 50 years old in good health and CMV-seropositive. Material for sequencing was PBMCs. Here the CDR3 reads CAHRGGHSNSPLHF. CDR3 coding DNA: TGTGCCCATCGGGGGGGACACTCTAATTCACCCCTCCACTTT.